This TCR beta chain was identified during a study of cytomegalovirus exposure and HLA in healthy donors. This clone was observed a few times. PCR was performed using 60 Vbeta and 13 Jbeta primers. Assay: immunoSEQ multiplex PCR; the TCRdb copy retains only in-frame clones and omits some. The sample yields around 150,000 clones, more than 65% seen once. Trimming removed 2 bases from V and 6 bases from J, with 17 bases in between. The germline gives CDR1 MNHNY, CDR2 SVGAGI (reference sequence). The CDR3 is 16 residues long. The specimen was PBMCs. The TCR was taken from a man in his late teens or twenties in good health and CMV-seropositive. This chain uses TRBV6-6 with TRBJ1-5, with no clear D. CDR3 sequence (DNA): TGTGCCAGCAGTTACGGAGGGCCGAGTTCTGGTCAGCCCCAGCATTTT. Its protein product is CASSYGGPSSGQPQHF.